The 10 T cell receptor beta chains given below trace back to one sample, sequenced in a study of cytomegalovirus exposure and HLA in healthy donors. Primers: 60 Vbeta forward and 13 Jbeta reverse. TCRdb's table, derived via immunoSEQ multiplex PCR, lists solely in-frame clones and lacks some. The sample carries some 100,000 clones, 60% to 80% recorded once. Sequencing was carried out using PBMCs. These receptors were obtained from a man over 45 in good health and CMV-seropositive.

The CDR3 nucleotides are TGTGCCAGCAGGGGGGGGGCTAGCGGGAGTCTTGGACAAGAGACCCAGTACTTC. Amino acids: CASRGGASGSLGQETQYF. The genes are TRBV7-2 and TRBJ2-5; 10 nucleotides align to TRBD2. V was clipped by 6 bases and J by 2 bases; unmatched bases: 15. There are 18 residues in the CDR3. Germline V gene lookup returns CDR1 SGHTA and CDR2 FQGNSA.

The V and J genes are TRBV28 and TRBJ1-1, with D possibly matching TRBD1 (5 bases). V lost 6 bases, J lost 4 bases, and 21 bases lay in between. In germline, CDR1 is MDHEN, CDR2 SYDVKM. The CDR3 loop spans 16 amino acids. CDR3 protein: CASSNPRVRVGTEAFF. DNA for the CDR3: TGTGCCAGCAGCAATCCCAGGGTCAGGGTGGGCACTGAAGCTTTCTTT.

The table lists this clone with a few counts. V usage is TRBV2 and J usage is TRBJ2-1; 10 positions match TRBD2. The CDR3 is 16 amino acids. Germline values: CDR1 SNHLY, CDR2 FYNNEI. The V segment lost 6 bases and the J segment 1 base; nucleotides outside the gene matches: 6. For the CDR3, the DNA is TGTGCCAGCAGGCTAGCGGGAGCTCCGTCCTACAATGAGCAGTTCTTC. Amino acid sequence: CASRLAGAPSYNEQFF.

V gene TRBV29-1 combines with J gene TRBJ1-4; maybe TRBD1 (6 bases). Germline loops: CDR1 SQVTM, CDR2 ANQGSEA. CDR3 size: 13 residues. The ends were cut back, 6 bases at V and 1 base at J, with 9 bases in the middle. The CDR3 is CSVAGETNEKLFF. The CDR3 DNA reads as TGCAGCGTGGCAGGGGAAACTAATGAAAAACTGTTTTTT. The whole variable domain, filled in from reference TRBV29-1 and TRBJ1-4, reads SAVISQKPSRDICQRGTSLTIQCQVDSQVTMMFWYRQQPGQSLTLIATANQGSEATYESGFVIDKFPISRPNLTFSTLTVSNMSPEDSSIYLCSVAGETNEKLFFGSGTQLSVL.

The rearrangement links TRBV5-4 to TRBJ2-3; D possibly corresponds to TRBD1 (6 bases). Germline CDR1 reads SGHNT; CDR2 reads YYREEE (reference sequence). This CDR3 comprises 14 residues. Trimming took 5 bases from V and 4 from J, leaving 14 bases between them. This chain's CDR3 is CASSFYTGSDTQYF. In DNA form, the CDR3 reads TGTGCCAGCAGTTTTTATACAGGGTCAGATACGCAGTATTTT.

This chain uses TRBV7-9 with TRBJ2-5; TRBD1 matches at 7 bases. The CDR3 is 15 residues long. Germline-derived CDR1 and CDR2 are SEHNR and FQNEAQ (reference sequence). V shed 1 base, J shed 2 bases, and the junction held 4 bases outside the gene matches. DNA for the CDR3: TGTGCCAGCAGCTTAGTTGGGACAGCTCAAGAGACCCAGTACTTC. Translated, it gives CASSLVGTAQETQYF.

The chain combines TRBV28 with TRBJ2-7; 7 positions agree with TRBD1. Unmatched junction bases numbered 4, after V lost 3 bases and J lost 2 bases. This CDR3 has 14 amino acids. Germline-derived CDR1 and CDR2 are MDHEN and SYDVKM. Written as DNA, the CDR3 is TGTGCCAGCAGTTTTCCGGGACAGCCCTACGAGCAGTACTTC. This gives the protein CASSFPGQPYEQYF.

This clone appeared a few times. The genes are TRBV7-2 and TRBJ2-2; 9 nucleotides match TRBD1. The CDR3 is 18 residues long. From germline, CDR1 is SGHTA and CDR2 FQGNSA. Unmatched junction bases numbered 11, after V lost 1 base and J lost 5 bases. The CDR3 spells CASSLGVPGQGKTGELFF. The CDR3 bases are TGTGCCAGCAGCTTAGGGGTCCCGGGACAGGGTAAAACCGGGGAGCTGTTTTTT.

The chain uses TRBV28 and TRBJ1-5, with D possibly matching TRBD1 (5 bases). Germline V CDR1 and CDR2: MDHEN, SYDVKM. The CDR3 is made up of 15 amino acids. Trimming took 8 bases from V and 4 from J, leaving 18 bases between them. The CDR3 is CASQGTQGLNQPQHF. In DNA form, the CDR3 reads TGTGCCAGCCAAGGGACCCAGGGACTTAATCAGCCCCAGCATTTT.

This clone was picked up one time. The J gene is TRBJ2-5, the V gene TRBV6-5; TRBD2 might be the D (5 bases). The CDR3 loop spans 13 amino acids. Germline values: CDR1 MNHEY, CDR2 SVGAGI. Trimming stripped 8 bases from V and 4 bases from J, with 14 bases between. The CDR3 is CASFSGSRETQYF. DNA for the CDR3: TGTGCCAGCTTCTCTGGGAGCCGAGAGACCCAGTACTTC.